What follows are 27 T cell receptor beta chains derived from one specimen sequenced in a study of T cells in women clearing cervical HPV infection listed by TCRdb under 2018. The library came from the immunoSEQ multiplex PCR assay. TCRdb holds this immuneACCESS table with in-frame rearrangements only. Some clones are missing; in checked studies, unresolved V genes explain under half, and the rest has no known cause. This sample's table contains 45,000 to 55,000 clones. The top ten hold 1.5% to 2% of the sample. Sequencing was done on a sample of blood buffy coat. These receptors were collected from a woman between 18 and 70 years old with a cervical HPV16 infection that either progressed to CIN3+ or cleared (not recorded which).

On this clone itself: The read finishes 3 residues shy of the CDR3 end, and the germline J gene is used to complete it. V gene TRBV5-1 combines with J gene TRBJ1-2, with D maybe TRBD1 (6 bases). This CDR3 contains 13 residues. The germline V gene encodes CDR1 SGHRS and CDR2 YFSETQ. The V end lost 4 bases, the J end lost 4 bases, and 11 bases lay between the germline ends. The CDR3 spells CASSMDSSYGYTF. The CDR3 bases that were read are TGCGCCAGCAGCATGGACAGCTCCTATGGC.

To note about this clone: The observed sequence ends 3 residues before the CDR3 terminus, with the missing tail filled in from the germline J gene. The chain links TRBV4-1 to TRBJ1-1; 8 bases fit TRBD1. The CDR3 has 14 residues. Germline CDR1 reads MGHRA; CDR2 reads YSYEKL. CDR3 loop: CASSQDRGLSRAFF. Partial CDR3 DNA: TGCGCCAGCAGCCAAGACAGGGGGCTATCAAGG.

Concerning this clone itself: The read gets to within 3 residues of the CDR3 end, and the germline J gene fills in the rest. J is TRBJ2-3 and V is TRBV5-1, with 7 bases aligning to TRBD1. The CDR3 spans 14 residues. V gave up 5 bases and J gave up 4 bases; unmatched junction bases: 7. Germline lookup yields CDR1 SGHRS and CDR2 YFSETQ. The DNA read from the CDR3 is TGCGCCAGCAGGTCTGCCGGGACAGCAGATACG. It specifies CASRSAGTADT. From start to end, the CDR3 is CASRSAGTADTQYF.

The covered CDR3 bases are TGTGCCAGTAGTATAGATCTAACAGTGCCAATGAACACTGAA. Its protein product is CASSIDLTVPMNTE. The CDR3 as a whole reads CASSIDLTVPMNTEAFF. The V and J genes are TRBV19 and TRBJ1-1, with unresolved D. The CDR3 goes on 3 residues after the read ends, and that part is filled in from the germline J gene. The germline V gene has CDR1 LNHDA and CDR2 SQIVND (reference sequence). This CDR3 has 17 residues. V shed 0 bases and J shed 0 bases, with 14 bases lying between them.

On this clone itself: Coverage ceases 3 residues before the CDR3 finishes, and the germline J gene fills in the end. The chain employs TRBV29-1 and TRBJ2-3, with TRBD1 as a possible D gene (5 bases). This CDR3 has 15 residues. Trimming took off 6 bases at V and 0 bases at J, with 16 bases between the two ends. The germline V gene encodes CDR1 SQVTM and CDR2 ANQGSEA. CDR3 region: CSVLTRQWSTDTQYF. CDR3 DNA (partial): TGCAGCGTCCTTACCCGACAGTGGAGCACAGATACG.

A word on this clone: The CDR3 end lies 3 residues beyond the end of the read and is filled in from the germline J gene. The rearrangement uses TRBV18 and TRBJ1-6, with no clear D. Germline CDR1 is KGHSH and CDR2 is LQKENI. CDR3 length: 13 residues. Trimming shortened V by 7 bases and J by 7 bases, and 11 bases separated the two germline ends. CDR3 DNA (partial): TGTGCCAGCTATCAACGGTCCAATTCACCC. This sequence encodes CASYQRSNSP. The full-length CDR3 reads as CASYQRSNSPLHF.

A remark on this clone: The observed sequence ends 3 residues before the CDR3 terminus, with the missing tail filled in from the germline J gene. The chain recombines TRBV20-1 with TRBJ1-1, with 8 nucleotides matching TRBD1. Germline-derived CDR1 and CDR2 are DFQATT and SNEGSKA (reference sequence). This CDR3 comprises 14 residues. With 4 bases clipped from V and 0 bases from J, the junction kept 4 bases outside the gene matches. The CDR3 bases that were read are TGCAGTGCTATGCCACAGGGGGTGAACACTGAA. This translates into CSAMPQGVNTE. The complete CDR3 protein is CSAMPQGVNTEAFF.

With regard to this clone: The read is 3 residues too short to cover the CDR3 end, so that end is filled in from the germline J gene. The V call is TRBV30, the J call TRBJ1-6, with 9 bases fitting TRBD1. The CDR3 is made up of 17 amino acids. Germline V gene data show CDR1 as GTSNPN and CDR2 as SVGIG (reference sequence). After removal of 0 bases from V and 10 bases from J, the junction contained 13 bases not matched to a gene. Incomplete CDR3 DNA: TGTGCCTGGAGTGTAGGAGGGGGCGGGACAGGGCTCTCACCC. Amino acid sequence: CAWSVGGGGTGLSP. The entire CDR3 reads CAWSVGGGGTGLSPLHF.

About this clone itself: The read ends 3 residues shy of where the CDR3 ends; the end is completed using the germline J gene. The V call is TRBV20-1, the J call TRBJ2-7; D is perhaps TRBD2 (6 bases). This CDR3 region has 15 residues. From germline, CDR1 is DFQATT and CDR2 SNEGSKA (reference sequence). V was pared by 1 base and J by 3 bases, with 16 bases between. This CDR3 is CSARGMIADRYEQYF. Partial CDR3 DNA: TGCAGTGCTAGAGGGATGATAGCGGATCGCTACGAG.

Comment on this clone: The CDR3 end falls 3 residues outside the read, so it is completed with the germline J gene. This chain connects TRBV20-1 to TRBJ2-7, with 8 bases lining up with TRBD2. This CDR3 is built from 16 residues. With V trimmed by 4 bases and J by 1 base, 12 bases remained unmatched. Germline V gene lookup returns CDR1 DFQATT and CDR2 SNEGSKA (reference sequence). CDR3 bases read: TGCAGTGCTACCTCACCCACTAGCGGAGCTTCCTACGAG. Protein product: CSATSPTSGASYE. The CDR3, in full, reads CSATSPTSGASYEQYF.

Details on this clone: The read falls 3 residues short of the CDR3 end, and the missing part is taken from the germline J gene. The chain recombines TRBV29-1 with TRBJ2-1; a weak D match, TRBD1 (6 bases). CDR1 and CDR2 from the germline V gene are SQVTM and ANQGSEA. V was clipped by 8 bases and J by 7 bases, with 15 bases between them. The CDR3 length is 12 residues. CDR3 sequence reads: CSSAWGPNEQFF. CDR3 DNA, as far as it was read: TGCAGCTCCGCTTGGGGGCCAAATGAG.

With regard to this clone: The read is 3 residues too short to cover the CDR3 end, so that end is filled in from the germline J gene. This chain connects TRBV30 to TRBJ1-3; weak D call: TRBD1 (5 bases). Germline V gene data show CDR1 as GTSNPN and CDR2 as SVGIG (reference sequence). The V end lost 3 bases, the J end lost 1 base, and 13 bases lay between the germline ends. This CDR3 spans 15 amino acids. The CDR3 region is CAWSRDSGSGNTIYF. The CDR3 bases that were read are TGTGCCTGGAGCCGTGACAGTGGGTCTGGAAACACC.

Comment on this clone: Read data end 3 residues before the CDR3 end; the end is taken from the germline J gene. The chain carries TRBV28 and TRBJ2-4, with TRBD2 matching over 11 bases. From germline, CDR1 is MDHEN and CDR2 SYDVKM. The V and J ends lost 6 bases and 0 bases, in that order; junction bases with no gene match: 10. CDR3 size: 18 residues. The CDR3 spells CASRPGLAVNLAKNIQYF. CDR3 bases read: TGTGCCAGCAGACCGGGACTAGCGGTGAACCTAGCCAAAAACATT.

As concerns this clone: The sequence runs out 3 residues before the end of the CDR3; the remainder is reconstructed from the germline J gene. The rearrangement joins TRBV5-6 to TRBJ2-1; the D gene is possibly TRBD1 (5 bases). This CDR3 is built from 13 residues. Trimming removed 3 bases at V and 6 bases at J, with 10 bases between. The V gene's germline CDR1 is SGHDT and CDR2 YYEEEE. The DNA read from the CDR3 is TGTGCCAGCAGCTCACCTAGGGGCAATGAG. This codes for CASSSPRGNE. The CDR3 in full is CASSSPRGNEQFF.

About this clone: The sequenced fragment ends 3 residues before the CDR3 boundary, so the rest is inferred from the germline J gene. The chain joins TRBV5-1 to TRBJ2-7; possibly TRBD1 for D (6 bases). Germline CDR1 is SGHRS and CDR2 is YFSETQ. CDR3 length: 13 residues. The V gene lost 4 bases and the J gene lost 3 bases, with 11 bases spanning the gap. The CDR3 region is CASSPGQFYEQYF. Partial CDR3 DNA: TGCGCCAGCAGCCCAGGACAGTTCTACGAG.

Note on this clone: The CDR3 goes on 3 residues after the read ends, and that part is filled in from the germline J gene. This rearrangement joins TRBV12-3 or TRBV12-4 to TRBJ2-1; possible D gene TRBD2, 7 bases. The CDR3 is 15 amino acids. V was pared by 4 bases and J by 3 bases, with 13 bases between. CDR3 DNA (partial): TGTGCCAGCAGTTATCGGGGGGCTGACTACAATGAG. This encodes CASSYRGADYNE. The whole CDR3 sequence is CASSYRGADYNEQFF.

About this clone: With the read ending 3 residues before the CDR3 end, the germline J gene is used to fill in that end. This chain connects TRBV19 to TRBJ1-3, with D possibly being TRBD1 (6 bases). V lost 3 bases and J lost 0, with 12 bases in between. Per germline, CDR1 LNHDA and CDR2 SQIVND (reference sequence). This CDR3 region has 16 residues. The CDR3 bases that were read are TGTGCCAGTAGTATTCAACAGGGACCCTCTGGAAACACC. Protein: CASSIQQGPSGNT. The CDR3 in full is CASSIQQGPSGNTIYF.

About this clone: The read gets to within 3 residues of the CDR3 end, and the germline J gene fills in the rest. This chain connects TRBV7-2 to TRBJ2-1; weak D call: TRBD2 (5 bases). The CDR3 consists of 15 residues. V gave up 2 bases and J gave up 7 bases, with 15 bases separating them. Germline V gene sequence: CDR1 SGHTA, CDR2 FQGNSA. CDR3 DNA, as far as it was read: TGTGCCAGCAGCTTATTCCGACTACAAATAAATGAG. The encoded protein is CASSLFRLQINE. In full, the CDR3 is CASSLFRLQINEQFF.

Concerning this clone itself: The read stops 3 residues short of the end of the CDR3; the missing end is completed from the germline J gene. This chain connects TRBV20-1 to TRBJ2-7; D not certain. Germline V CDR1 and CDR2: DFQATT, SNEGSKA (reference sequence). The CDR3 is 11 amino acids. Trimming shortened V by 4 bases and J by 6 bases, and 10 bases separated the two germline ends. CDR3 DNA (partial): TGCAGTGCTAATCAGGTCCCCGAG. This gives the protein CSANQVPE. The full-length CDR3 reads as CSANQVPEQYF.

CDR3 sequence reads: CSVKTGGVSPLHF. The CDR3 DNA, read in part, is TGCAGCGTCAAGACAGGGGGTGTTTCACCC. V usage is TRBV29-1 and J usage is TRBJ1-6, with 9 bases matching TRBD1. Read data end 3 residues before the CDR3 end; the end is taken from the germline J gene. The CDR3 contains 13 residues. Germline CDR1 is SQVTM and CDR2 is ANQGSEA. The junction had 6 bases not matched to a gene; V was cut back by 6 bases and J by 9 bases.

The CDR3 is CASSRTGLDEQFF. The DNA read from the CDR3 is TGTGCCAGCAGCAGGACAGGCCTGGATGAG. The J gene is TRBJ2-1, the V gene TRBV7-3; 7 nucleotides align to TRBD1. The read halts 3 residues ahead of the CDR3 end, with the missing end drawn from the germline J gene. The CDR3 loop spans 13 amino acids. The V segment lost 5 bases and the J segment 8 bases; nucleotides outside the gene matches: 6. The germline V gene encodes CDR1 SGHTA and CDR2 FQGTGA.

Note on this clone: Coverage ceases 3 residues before the CDR3 finishes, and the germline J gene fills in the end. The chain uses TRBV7-8 and TRBJ2-1; D might be TRBD2 (6 bases). V gave up 0 bases and J gave up 9 bases, with 9 bases separating them. The germline CDR1 and CDR2 sequences are SGHVS and FQNEAQ. The CDR3 contains 13 residues. The covered CDR3 bases are TGTGCCAGCAGCTTAGCAGCGGGTCGTGAG. Translated: CASSLAAGRE. The whole CDR3 sequence reads CASSLAAGREQFF.

As to this clone: The read falls 3 residues short of the CDR3 end, and the missing part is taken from the germline J gene. The rearrangement links TRBV11-3 to TRBJ2-1; 8 positions agree with TRBD2. This CDR3 spans 15 amino acids. V dropped 2 bases and J dropped 8; count of bases not matched to a gene: 8. Germline V CDR1 and CDR2: SGHNT, YENEEA. The DNA read from the CDR3 is TGTGCCAGCAGCTTAACCGGGACTAGGTTTCATGAG. It yields the protein CASSLTGTRFHE. The whole CDR3 region reads CASSLTGTRFHEQFF.

Worth noting for this clone: The read terminates 3 residues ahead of where the CDR3 ends, so the germline J gene completes it. The chain employs TRBV15 and TRBJ2-5; TRBD2 agrees at 7 bases. From germline, CDR1 is LNHNV and CDR2 YYDKDF (reference sequence). This CDR3 has 16 amino acids. Trimming removed 6 bases from V and 2 bases from J; junction bases left unmatched: 12. CDR3 bases read: TGTGCCACCAGAGATCCCCTAGCGGCCACTCAAGAGACC. Translating it yields CATRDPLAATQET. The full CDR3 reads CATRDPLAATQETQYF.

Note on this clone: Coverage ceases 3 residues before the CDR3 finishes, and the germline J gene fills in the end. The chain employs TRBV10-1 and TRBJ2-1; 10 bases fit TRBD2. V was clipped by 4 bases and J by 0 bases; unmatched bases: 12. The CDR3 runs 19 residues. CDR1 WNHNN and CDR2 SYGVQD come from the germline V gene (reference sequence). The CDR3 DNA, read in part, is TGCGCCAGCAGTGCGGTAGCCTTGAGGACTAGCGGCTCCTACAATGAG. This encodes CASSAVALRTSGSYNE. The whole CDR3 reads CASSAVALRTSGSYNEQFF.

As concerns this clone: Mismatch with germline at one junction end may stem from a read error. Sequencing ends 3 residues short of the CDR3 end; the germline J gene provides the rest. The V call is TRBV2, the J call TRBJ2-1; D is unresolved. Germline CDR1 reads SNHLY; CDR2 reads FYNNEI. This CDR3 contains 14 residues. The sequenced part of the CDR3 DNA is TGTGCCAGCAGTGAAGTGAACTCCAACAATGAG. This gives the protein CASSEVNSNNE. The complete CDR3 protein is CASSEVNSNNEQFF. Based on the CDR3 plus reference TRBV2 and TRBJ2-1, the full variable domain is EPEVTQTPSHQVTQMGQEVILRCVPISNHLYFYWYRQILGQKVEFLVSFYNNEISEKSEIFDDQFSVERPDGSNFTLKIRSTKLEDSAMYFCASSEVNSNNEQFFGPGTRLTVL.

About this clone itself: The CDR3 extends 3 residues past the end of the read, so its final part is completed from the germline J gene. This sequence joins TRBV19 and TRBJ2-5; TRBD1 matches at 8 bases. The CDR3 length is 13 residues. Germline V CDR1 and CDR2: LNHDA, SQIVND (reference sequence). The V segment lost 5 bases and the J segment 7 bases; nucleotides outside the gene matches: 6. This chain's CDR3 is CASSSGTGGTQYF. The part of the CDR3 DNA that was read is TGTGCCAGTAGTTCCGGGACAGGCGGGACC.